One and the same sample provided the 32 T cell receptor beta chains below, sequenced in a study of cytomegalovirus exposure and HLA in healthy donors. Primers: 60 Vbeta forward and 13 Jbeta reverse. Clones were read by immunoSEQ multiplex PCR, and TCRdb kept only the in-frame ones, dropping some. Found here are tens of thousands of clones, roughly 80% of them singletons; the top ten hold roughly 2.2%. Input material: PBMCs. Every receptor here comes from a man aged 18 to 29 in good health and CMV-seronegative.

The genes are TRBV11-3 and TRBJ2-7, with D possibly being TRBD1 (6 bases). V lost 5 bases and J lost 4, with 12 bases in between. This CDR3 has 13 amino acids. Germline V lookup: CDR1 SGHNT, CDR2 YENEEA. CDR3 bases: TGTGCCAGCAGCCCTAGGGACAAATACGAGCAGTACTTC. Amino acids: CASSPRDKYEQYF.

The chain employs TRBV18 and TRBJ1-5, with TRBD1 matching over 10 bases. Germline CDR1 KGHSH, CDR2 LQKENI. Germline trimming cut 9 bases from V and 2 bases from J; bases unmatched to any gene: 7. The CDR3 has 15 residues. CDR3 in DNA: TGTGCCAGTTCTCCCGGGACAGGGGGCAATCAGCCCCAGCATTTT. Protein product: CASSPGTGGNQPQHF.

The chain has TRBV2 and TRBJ2-2; no clear D. Trimming pared 2 bases from V and 5 bases from J, leaving 6 bases between. The CDR3 length is 13 residues. The germline V gene has CDR1 SNHLY and CDR2 FYNNEI. In DNA form, the CDR3 reads TGTGCCAGCAGTGAAACACCGACCGGGGAGCTGTTTTTT. Protein product: CASSETPTGELFF.

This chain joins TRBV30 and TRBJ1-3; 7 bases map to TRBD1. Unmatched junction bases numbered 0, after V lost 3 bases and J lost 4 bases. The length of the CDR3 is 12 residues. Germline V gene lookup returns CDR1 GTSNPN and CDR2 SVGIG (reference sequence). CDR3 nucleotides: TGTGCCTGGAGGGACAGGGGAAACACCATATATTTT. Amino acids: CAWRDRGNTIYF. The full variable domain, completed using reference TRBV30 and TRBJ1-3, is SQTIHQWPATLVQPVGSPLSLECTVEGTSNPNLYWYRQAAGRGLQLLFYSVGIGQISSEVPQNLSASRPQDRQFILSSKKLLLSDSGFYLCAWRDRGNTIYFGEGSWLTVV.

The table lists this clone with a few counts. J is TRBJ2-3 and V is TRBV7-9, with 7 bases identical to TRBD1. The CDR3 is made up of 16 amino acids. After removal of 6 bases from V and 4 bases from J, the junction contained 13 bases not matched to a gene. CDR1 and CDR2 (germline): SEHNR, FQNEAQ (reference sequence). The DNA for the CDR3 is TGTGCCAGCAGTACCCGGACAGGAGGTTTGGCAGATACGCAGTATTTT. It codes for CASSTRTGGLADTQYF.

The genes are TRBV5-4 and TRBJ2-7; 8 bases are a match to TRBD1. This CDR3 contains 14 residues. The J segment lost 5 bases and the V segment lost 3 bases, leaving 7 bases of the junction unmatched. The germline gives CDR1 SGHNT, CDR2 YYREEE (reference sequence). CDR3 residues: CASSSGQGRHEQYF. The CDR3 nucleotides read TGTGCCAGCAGCTCCGGACAGGGACGACACGAGCAGTACTTC.

The sample holds one count of this clone. The chain uses TRBV5-4 and TRBJ2-5; D perhaps matches TRBD1 (6 bases). In germline, CDR1 is SGHNT, CDR2 YYREEE (reference sequence). This CDR3 region has 14 residues. Between the trimmed V and J ends, which lost 0 bases and 5 bases, there was a span of 11 bases. The CDR3 loop reads CASSLVGGEETQYF. The CDR3 DNA reads as TGTGCCAGCAGCTTGGTAGGGGGTGAGGAGACCCAGTACTTC.

The genes are TRBV5-4 and TRBJ1-2; D gene uncertain. Germline CDR1 reads SGHNT; CDR2 reads YYREEE (reference sequence). Trimming shortened V by 0 bases and J by 2 bases, and 8 bases separated the two germline ends. The CDR3 is 14 residues long. CDR3 loop: CASSLVQANYGYTF. DNA for the CDR3: TGTGCCAGCAGCTTGGTGCAGGCCAACTATGGCTACACCTTC.

V usage is TRBV18 and J usage is TRBJ2-3, with TRBD2 as a possible D gene (5 bases). The germline gives CDR1 KGHSH, CDR2 LQKENI. The V end was cut by 4 bases, the J end by 0 bases, with 11 bases between. This CDR3 comprises 15 residues. The DNA for the CDR3 is TGTGCCAGCTCACGATACGAGGGAAGCACAGATACGCAGTATTTT. Translated, it gives CASSRYEGSTDTQYF.

This chain connects TRBV19 to TRBJ2-7; TRBD1 matches at 9 bases. The V gene's germline CDR1 is LNHDA and CDR2 SQIVND (reference sequence). The V gene end was trimmed by 5 bases and the J gene end by 2 bases; junction bases not matched to a gene: 10. The CDR3 extends over 16 amino acids. The CDR3 nucleotides read TGTGCCAGTAGTGGGACCGGGACAGGGCGCCCCTACGAGCAGTACTTC. Its protein is CASSGTGTGRPYEQYF. Full variable domain (outside the CDR3, taken from reference TRBV19 and TRBJ2-7): DGGITQSPKYLFRKEGQNVTLSCEQNLNHDAMYWYRQDPGQGLRLIYYSQIVNDFQKGDIAEGYSVSREKKESFPLTVTSAQKNPTAFYLCASSGTGTGRPYEQYFGPGTRLTVT.

The V gene is TRBV11-2, the J gene TRBJ1-1; possibly TRBD1 for D (6 bases). V was clipped by 2 bases and J by 7 bases, with 11 bases between them. The CDR3 length is 13 residues. Germline values: CDR1 SGHAT, CDR2 FQNNGV. This chain's CDR3 is CASSLPGVDEAFF. The CDR3, as DNA: TGTGCCAGCAGCTTACCAGGGGTAGATGAAGCTTTCTTT.

This clone was counted only a few times. The CDR3 region is CASSEHREIVQYF. Here the CDR3 DNA reads TGTGCCAGCAGTGAGCACAGGGAAATTGTGCAGTACTTC. The chain couples TRBV2 to TRBJ2-7; tentatively, D is TRBD1 (6 bases). The CDR3 spans 13 residues. Germline V lookup: CDR1 SNHLY, CDR2 FYNNEI. The ends were cut back, 3 bases at V and 9 bases at J, with 15 bases in the middle.

The chain has TRBV5-6 and TRBJ1-1, with D possibly being TRBD1 (5 bases). Germline CDR1 is SGHDT and CDR2 is YYEEEE. The V end was cut by 3 bases, the J end by 7 bases, with 13 bases between. The CDR3 totals 13 residues. The CDR3 here is CASSSRVLGEAFF. The CDR3 DNA follows: TGTGCCAGCAGCTCCAGGGTTTTGGGTGAAGCTTTCTTT.

V and J are TRBV6-5 and TRBJ2-3; the D gene is possibly TRBD2 (7 bases). The CDR3 loop spans 16 amino acids. Germline V gene data show CDR1 as MNHEY and CDR2 as SVGAGI. V lost 4 bases, J lost 2 bases, and 16 bases lay in between. DNA for the CDR3: TGTGCCAGCAGTTCCTTGGGCGGGGGCGACACAGATACGCAGTATTTT. Protein product: CASSSLGGGDTDTQYF.

V gene TRBV27 combines with J gene TRBJ2-7; a possible D gene is TRBD1 (6 bases). The germline CDR1 and CDR2 sequences are MNHEY and SMNVEV (reference sequence). The CDR3 totals 14 residues. V lost 2 bases to trimming and J lost 0 bases, with 8 bases between them. CDR3 residues: CASSLRTDSYEQYF. CDR3 sequence (DNA): TGTGCCAGCAGTTTACGGACAGACTCCTACGAGCAGTACTTC.

This clone came up once. The chain links TRBV7-6 to TRBJ2-1, with 9 nucleotides matching TRBD2. Trimming at V came to 5 bases and at J to 1 base, leaving 12 bases not matched to a gene. The CDR3 loop spans 18 amino acids. Germline-derived CDR1 and CDR2 are SGHVS and FNYEAQ. The CDR3 bases are TGTGCCAGCAGCCCCCGGGGTAGCGGGAGTGGATCCTACAATGAGCAGTTCTTC. Protein sequence: CASSPRGSGSGSYNEQFF.

This clone is a singleton in its sample. This sequence joins TRBV5-1 and TRBJ2-5; TRBD2 aligns across 10 bases. Germline V gene lookup returns CDR1 SGHRS and CDR2 YFSETQ. V lost 2 bases to trimming and J lost 5 bases; unmatched junction nucleotides: 6. CDR3 length: 15 residues. The CDR3 nucleotides are TGCGCCAGCAGCTTACTAGCGGGACATCAGGAGACCCAGTACTTC. Translation gives CASSLLAGHQETQYF.

The chain carries TRBV10-2 and TRBJ1-1, with D tentatively TRBD1 (6 bases). In germline, CDR1 is WSHSY, CDR2 SAAADI. This CDR3 has 12 amino acids. The V gene lost 6 bases and the J gene lost 5 bases, with 10 bases spanning the gap. CDR3 in DNA: TGCGCCAGCAGGACACAGGGAACTGAAGCTTTCTTT. Translation gives CASRTQGTEAFF.

V is TRBV5-1 and J is TRBJ2-7, with TRBD2 matching over 7 bases. The junction had 8 bases not matched to a gene; V was cut back by 4 bases and J by 4 bases. This CDR3 comprises 14 residues. Germline lookup yields CDR1 SGHRS and CDR2 YFSETQ. As DNA, the CDR3 is TGCGCCAGCAGCCATGGGGGGGAGGGTTACGAGCAGTACTTC. As protein: CASSHGGEGYEQYF.

The genes are TRBV13 and TRBJ2-7; weak D call: TRBD2 (5 bases). Germline CDR1 PRHDT, CDR2 FYEKMQ (reference sequence). Trimming took 5 bases from V and 7 from J, leaving 18 bases between them. This CDR3 is 14 amino acids long. DNA of the CDR3: TGTGCCAGCAGCCCGCGATCGGGCCGAGGGGAGCAGTACTTC. This encodes CASSPRSGRGEQYF. Full variable domain (remainder filled in from reference TRBV13 and TRBJ2-7): AAGVIQSPRHLIKEKRETATLKCYPIPRHDTVYWYQQGPGQDPQFLISFYEKMQSDKGSIPDRFSAQQFSDYHSELNMSSLELGDSALYFCASSPRSGRGEQYFGPGTRLTVT.

This clone was counted once. This chain joins TRBV27 and TRBJ2-2; D is perhaps TRBD2 (5 bases). Germline CDR1 MNHEY, CDR2 SMNVEV (reference sequence). Trimming removed 5 bases from V and 8 bases from J, with 12 bases in between. The CDR3 runs to 13 residues. CDR3 in amino acids: CASSPTRAGELFF. For the CDR3, the DNA is TGTGCCAGCAGTCCGACGCGGGCTGGGGAGCTGTTTTTT.

The chain combines TRBV27 with TRBJ1-5; a possible D gene is TRBD1 (5 bases). The CDR3 covers 14 residues. Germline V CDR1 and CDR2: MNHEY, SMNVEV (reference sequence). V lost 3 bases to trimming and J lost 3 bases, with 9 bases between them. The CDR3 coding sequence is TGTGCCAGCAGTTTGGGGGGGTACAATCAGCCCCAGCATTTT. Protein product: CASSLGGYNQPQHF.

The V and J genes are TRBV4-3 and TRBJ1-4, with a possible D match to TRBD1 (6 bases). Germline CDR1 reads LGHNA; CDR2 reads YSLEER. V shed 1 base and J shed 3 bases, with 9 bases lying between them. CDR3 length equals 15 residues. This CDR3 is CASSQAWTANEKLFF. As DNA, the CDR3 is TGCGCCAGCAGCCAAGCCTGGACAGCTAATGAAAAACTGTTTTTT.

This chain uses TRBV6-6 with TRBJ2-7; weak D call: TRBD2 (5 bases). Per the germline V gene, CDR1 is MNHNY and CDR2 is SVGAGI (reference sequence). This CDR3 spans 14 amino acids. Between the trimmed V and J ends, which lost 6 bases and 5 bases, there was a span of 17 bases. The CDR3 region has the DNA TGTGCCAGCAGCGGGGTTCGGCTCATCCACGAGCAGTACTTC. Translating gives CASSGVRLIHEQYF.

This clone was seen once. The CDR3 DNA is TGTGCCAGCAGCTTACCCTCCGGGGAGCTGTTTTTT. Residues: CASSLPSGELFF. The chain links TRBV7-6 to TRBJ2-2; D is undetermined. Germline lookup yields CDR1 SGHVS and CDR2 FNYEAQ. The CDR3 consists of 12 residues. The V and J ends lost 2 bases and 6 bases respectively, with 4 bases between them.

On this clone itself: Relative to the germline gene, one junction end is altered; a read error may explain this. The chain links TRBV30 to TRBJ1-6; the D gene is possibly TRBD1 (5 bases). The germline CDR1 and CDR2 sequences are GTSNPN and SVGIG (reference sequence). This CDR3 region has 13 residues. In DNA form, the CDR3 reads TGTGCCTGGAAACAGGCGACCGGTTCACCCCTCCATTTT. Translation gives CAWKQATGSPLHF.

This clone was counted between two and nine times. The chain uses TRBV10-3 and TRBJ2-6; 8 bases agree with TRBD2. Germline V gives CDR1 ENHRY, CDR2 SYGVKD. The CDR3 extends over 16 amino acids. The ends lost 2 bases at V and 0 bases at J; junction bases unmatched: 0. In nucleotides, the CDR3 is TGTGCCATCAGTGAGAGCGGGAGCTCTGGGGCCAACGTCCTGACTTTC. It yields the protein CAISESGSSGANVLTF.

The chain joins TRBV11-2 to TRBJ1-2; TRBD1 matches at 10 bases. Germline V gives CDR1 SGHAT, CDR2 FQNNGV. The CDR3 is 15 residues long. Trimming cost V 7 bases and J 3 bases; bases outside gene matches: 8. The CDR3 sequence is CASTSVGQGHYGYTF. The CDR3 nucleotides read TGTGCCAGCACCTCCGTGGGACAGGGGCACTATGGCTACACCTTC.

The rearrangement uses TRBV29-1 and TRBJ2-5; D might be TRBD2 (5 bases). CDR3 length equals 12 residues. The ends were cut back, 2 bases at V and 10 bases at J, with 14 bases in the middle. CDR1 and CDR2 (germline): SQVTM, ANQGSEA. This CDR3 is CSVEFTVGDQYF. As DNA, the CDR3 is TGCAGCGTTGAATTTACCGTGGGAGACCAGTACTTC.

V is TRBV28 and J is TRBJ2-6; tentatively, D is TRBD1 (6 bases). CDR1 and CDR2 from the germline V gene are MDHEN and SYDVKM. Trimming took 3 bases from V and 2 from J, leaving 8 bases between them. CDR3 length: 15 residues. The CDR3 here is CASSFSGAGANVLTF. In nucleotides, the CDR3 is TGTGCCAGCAGTTTTTCAGGGGCTGGGGCCAACGTCCTGACTTTC.

The chain is built from TRBV4-2 and TRBJ1-1; TRBD1 matches at 7 bases. Germline assignment: CDR1 LGHNA and CDR2 YNFKEQ. This CDR3 is 15 amino acids long. V shed 0 bases, J shed 4 bases, and the junction held 5 bases outside the gene matches. CDR3 nucleotide sequence: TGTGCCAGCAGCCAAGAGACAGGGTTGGGCACTGAAGCTTTCTTT. Translation gives CASSQETGLGTEAFF.

The chain couples TRBV2 to TRBJ1-6, with D maybe TRBD1 (5 bases). This CDR3 is 15 amino acids long. Looked up from germline, CDR1 is SNHLY and CDR2 is FYNNEI. Trimming stripped 6 bases from V and 0 bases from J, with 9 bases between. The CDR3 sequence: CASRTAFSYNSPLHF. CDR3 DNA: TGTGCCAGCAGGACAGCTTTCTCCTATAATTCACCCCTCCACTTT.